This is a list of T cell receptor beta chains from one sample in a study of blood T cells in healthy people across ages. TCRdb re-called the 5' RACE reads with MiXCR, one entry per CDR3 protein. The sample has some 760,000 distinct CDR3 sequences, roughly 25% seen once; the top ten hold just under 9.5%. The data were also submitted as part of a second study, on T cells of mothers and their children.

The sequenced sample consisted of blood. Receptor source: a boy aged 5-17 years in good health. CDR3s leave out the opening cysteine and the closing phenylalanine or tryptophan. A D gene is named only where the DNA matches it firmly.

CDR3 protein,D gene,V gene,J gene
ATAGDGKNNEQF,.,TRBV24-1,.
ASSRTSGTSIEQF,TRBD2,TRBV6-2/TRBV6-3,TRBJ2-1
ASSYSPGITDTQY,.,TRBV6-5,TRBJ2-3
ASSLSGITYEQY,.,TRBV5-1,.
ASSQSGWTSTDTQY,.,TRBV4-3,TRBJ2-3
ASSLKAGETQY,.,TRBV28,TRBJ2-5
ASSLGRSSEAF,.,TRBV7-2,TRBJ1-1
ASSPLTGMGEQY,TRBD1,TRBV6-6,TRBJ2-7
ASEDGPYEQY,.,TRBV6-2/TRBV6-3,TRBJ2-7
ASSSSLGEPSYEQY,.,TRBV7-9,TRBJ2-7
ASSGTSGSPYNEQF,TRBD2,TRBV6-1,TRBJ2-1
ASPLPKNIQY,.,TRBV5-1,TRBJ2-4
ASRGQGFDYEQY,TRBD1,TRBV25-1,TRBJ2-7
ATSRDRIAEAF,.,TRBV15,TRBJ1-1
SVIQKGQGVGNYGYT,TRBD1,TRBV29-1,TRBJ1-2
ASSPRYSLAGAPYEQY,TRBD2,TRBV5-1,TRBJ2-7
ASRETGSETQY,TRBD1,TRBV28,TRBJ2-5
SARVGGGPNEQF,.,TRBV20-1,TRBJ2-1
ASTQGRGETQY,.,TRBV28,TRBJ2-5
ASTGPLREAYNEQF,TRBD2,TRBV12-3/TRBV12-4,TRBJ2-1
SARTGANVLT,TRBD1,TRBV20-1,TRBJ2-6
SARDTGGDTEAF,TRBD1,TRBV20-1,TRBJ1-1
ASSIHRDTGELF,.,TRBV18,TRBJ2-2
ASSRSGLAGPTDTQY,TRBD2,TRBV3-1,TRBJ2-3
ASSRWDSSTASSYNEQF,TRBD1,TRBV12-3/TRBV12-4,TRBJ2-1
ATSDLKPRRQGSYNEQF,TRBD1,TRBV24-1,TRBJ2-1
ASSELDRRNEKLF,TRBD1,TRBV6-1,TRBJ1-4
ASSAPLGLGYT,.,TRBV7-9,TRBJ1-2